A single sample gave rise to the 27 T cell receptor beta chains below, sequenced in a study of OX40 agonist ivuxolimab in advanced cancers. Here immunoSEQ multiplex PCR was the method, and the copy in TCRdb shows in-frame clones only, minus some. The table lists about 100,000 clones, about 88% of them singletons, with approximately 0.16% in the top ten. This sample comprised CD4+ or CD8+ T cells sorted from blood, obtained in a trial of the OX40 agonist ivuxolimab. The receptors derive from an adult with an advanced solid tumor such as melanoma, head and neck, liver or kidney cancer.

This clone was seen just once. This chain connects TRBV28 to TRBJ2-5; D may correspond to TRBD1 or TRBD2 (5 bases each). Germline values: CDR1 MDHEN, CDR2 SYDVKM. Trimming left V 6 bases short and J 1 base short, with 12 bases between. The CDR3 extends over 14 amino acids. The CDR3, as DNA: TGTGCCAGCAGGCGCAGGGACCTCCAAGAGACCCAGTACTTC. It encodes CASRRRDLQETQYF.

The V and J genes are TRBV28 and TRBJ2-7; D possibly uses TRBD1 or TRBD2 (5 bases each). CDR1 MDHEN and CDR2 SYDVKM come from the germline V gene. Trimming stripped 8 bases from V and 3 bases from J, with 20 bases between. This CDR3 has 15 amino acids. CDR3 in amino acids: CASGVLGVGGYEQYF. As DNA, the CDR3 is TGTGCCAGCGGCGTGCTGGGGGTTGGGGGCTACGAGCAGTACTTC.

This chain uses TRBV10-2 with TRBJ2-5; 7 bases are a match to TRBD1. The germline V gene has CDR1 WSHSY and CDR2 SAAADI. The CDR3 contains 14 residues. J gave up 3 bases and V 0 bases, and 1 base lay outside the gene matches. The CDR3 loop is CASSESGTEETQYF. CDR3 coding DNA: TGCGCCAGCAGTGAGTCGGGGACAGAAGAGACCCAGTACTTC.

This rearrangement joins TRBV5-1 to TRBJ1-2; TRBD1 is a possible D gene (6 bases). The CDR3 contains 13 residues. Germline V gene data show CDR1 as SGHRS and CDR2 as YFSETQ. The ends were cut back, 0 bases at V and 6 bases at J, with 9 bases in the middle. CDR3 sequence: CASSLVGGHGYTF. The CDR3, as DNA: TGCGCCAGCAGCTTGGTGGGGGGGCATGGCTACACCTTC.

The chain joins TRBV19 to TRBJ1-2, with D maybe TRBD1 (6 bases). Germline CDR1 is LNHDA and CDR2 is SQIVND (reference sequence). This CDR3 comprises 13 residues. V lost 4 bases and J 6 bases, leaving 12 bases between the germline ends. The chain's CDR3 is CASSTDSFNGYTF. The CDR3 bases are TGTGCCAGTAGTACGGACAGCTTTAATGGCTACACCTTC.

This chain connects TRBV11-1 to TRBJ2-3; D is uncertain. Per the germline V gene, CDR1 is SGHAT and CDR2 is FQDESV (reference sequence). The CDR3 loop spans 13 amino acids. V lost 3 bases and J 12 bases, leaving 16 bases between the germline ends. The chain's CDR3 is CASSFSYKSLQYF. The CDR3 nucleotides read TGTGCCAGCAGCTTTTCCTACAAATCCCTCCAGTATTTT. Full variable domain (outside the CDR3, taken from reference TRBV11-1 and TRBJ2-3): EAEVAQSPRYKITEKSQAVAFWCDPISGHATLYWYRQILGQGPELLVQFQDESVVDDSQLPKDRFSAERLKGVDSTLKIQPAELGDSAMYLCASSFSYKSLQYFGPGTRLTVL.

V gene TRBV25-1 combines with J gene TRBJ1-6, with D uncertain. Germline CDR1 and CDR2: MGHDK and SYGVNS. The germline V and J ends were trimmed by 2 bases and 13 bases, with 15 bases remaining between them. CDR3 length equals 14 residues. CDR3 sequence: CASSEGWGLYPLHF. The CDR3, as DNA: TGTGCCAGCAGTGAAGGATGGGGTCTTTATCCCCTCCACTTT.

The chain has TRBV9 and TRBJ2-3, with 7 bases matching TRBD2. The germline V gene encodes CDR1 SGDLS and CDR2 YYNGEE. The CDR3 is made up of 14 amino acids. Trimming took 1 base from V and 5 from J; bases not matched to a gene: 4. CDR3 coding DNA: TGTGCCAGCAGCGTAACTAGCGATCTAGATACGCAGTATTTT. Translation: CASSVTSDLDTQYF. Looking up the rest from reference TRBV9 and TRBJ2-3 gives the full variable domain: DSGVTQTPKHLITATGQRVTLRCSPRSGDLSVYWYQQSLDQGLQFLIQYYNGEERAKGNILERFSAQQFPDLHSELNLSSLELGDSALYFCASSVTSDLDTQYFGPGTRLTVL.

This clone was found once. This sequence joins TRBV6-6 and TRBJ2-7; the D gene is possibly TRBD2 (5 bases). Germline V lookup: CDR1 MNHNY, CDR2 SVGAGI (reference sequence). CDR3 size: 15 residues. V lost 6 bases to trimming and J lost 3 bases, with 18 bases between them. CDR3 region: CASSSKKLSGYEQYF. CDR3 in DNA: TGTGCCAGCAGCTCGAAGAAACTAAGCGGCTACGAGCAGTACTTC.

The V gene is TRBV10-3, the J gene TRBJ1-2; 9 bases are shared with TRBD1. The CDR3 loop spans 14 amino acids. CDR1 and CDR2 from the germline V gene are ENHRY and SYGVKD. J lost 6 bases, V lost 0 bases, and 2 bases had no gene match. The CDR3 DNA follows: TGTGCCATCAGTGAGTCCTACAGGGGGCATGGCTACACCTTC. Translated, it gives CAISESYRGHGYTF.

This clone was detected only once. The chain combines TRBV29-1 with TRBJ1-1; D not resolved. Germline V lookup: CDR1 SQVTM, CDR2 ANQGSEA. The ends were cut back, 4 bases at V and 0 bases at J, with 15 bases in the middle. The CDR3 totals 15 residues. CDR3 in amino acids: CSVVITFFLNTEAFF. The DNA of the CDR3 is TGCAGCGTTGTCATAACCTTCTTTTTGAACACTGAAGCTTTCTTT.

The chain is built from TRBV30 and TRBJ1-5; D is perhaps TRBD1 (6 bases). V was cut by 5 bases and J by 7 bases, with 18 bases left in between. Germline-derived CDR1 and CDR2 are GTSNPN and SVGIG (reference sequence). There are 14 residues in the CDR3. CDR3 protein: CAWGMAGGGQPQHF. CDR3 nucleotide sequence: TGTGCCTGGGGGATGGCAGGAGGGGGGCAGCCCCAGCATTTT.

The rearrangement uses TRBV30 and TRBJ2-5; TRBD1 might be the D (5 bases). With 2 bases removed from V and 3 bases from J, the gap between germline ends came to 19 bases. This CDR3 has 16 amino acids. Germline-derived CDR1 and CDR2 are GTSNPN and SVGIG (reference sequence). CDR3 bases: TGTGCCTGGAGTCCCCCCCGGACAAAGAAAGAAGAGACCCAGTACTTC. Translated: CAWSPPRTKKEETQYF.

Concerning this clone: A read error may produce the germline difference seen at one junction end. The chain recombines TRBV7-2 with TRBJ1-5; D gene uncertain. Germline CDR1 SGHTA, CDR2 FQGNSA. This CDR3 contains 13 residues. The CDR3 is CASSFKSTQPQHF. CDR3 nucleotides: TGTGCCAGCAGCTTCAAAAGCACTCAGCCCCAGCATTTT.

The CDR3 here is CASGVQVGGNQPQHF. CDR3 in DNA: TGTGCCAGCGGGGTTCAGGTAGGAGGCAATCAGCCCCAGCATTTT. The genes are TRBV6-1 and TRBJ1-5, with D hard to call. Per the germline V gene, CDR1 is MNHNS and CDR2 is SASEGT. The CDR3 extends over 15 amino acids. Trimming shortened V by 8 bases and J by 2 bases, and 16 bases separated the two germline ends.

This chain connects TRBV20-1 to TRBJ2-5; the D is unclear. Trimming took off 6 bases at V and 2 bases at J, with 7 bases between the two ends. The germline V gene has CDR1 DFQATT and CDR2 SNEGSKA (reference sequence). The CDR3 has 11 residues. DNA of the CDR3: TGCAGTGCCTGGGGTCAAGAGACCCAGTACTTC. It yields the protein CSAWGQETQYF.

This clone has only a few counts. The chain combines TRBV28 with TRBJ2-7; 8 nucleotides match TRBD1. With 0 bases clipped from V and 6 bases from J, the junction kept 7 bases outside the gene matches. This CDR3 spans 15 amino acids. Germline loops: CDR1 MDHEN, CDR2 SYDVKM. DNA for the CDR3: TGTGCCAGCAGTTTATGGGGAAGACAGGGGAGCGAGCAGTACTTC. Its protein product is CASSLWGRQGSEQYF.

Here the CDR3 DNA reads TGCGCCAGCATAATCCGGGGACAAATCACAGATACGCAGTATTTT. Residues: CASIIRGQITDTQYF. This chain links TRBV10-2 with TRBJ2-3, with D possibly matching TRBD1 (6 bases). The V gene's germline CDR1 is WSHSY and CDR2 SAAADI. Trimming pared 7 bases from V and 2 bases from J, leaving 16 bases between. The CDR3 covers 15 residues.

This chain links TRBV15 with TRBJ2-3; the D gene is possibly TRBD2 (5 bases). There are 15 residues in the CDR3. Deletions cut 0 bases from V and 2 bases from J, with 9 bases between. CDR1 LNHNV and CDR2 YYDKDF come from the germline V gene (reference sequence). The CDR3: CATSRDYGDTDTQYF. CDR3 coding DNA: TGTGCCACCAGCAGAGACTACGGGGACACAGATACGCAGTATTTT.

The chain joins TRBV18 to TRBJ1-1; D not resolved. In germline, CDR1 is KGHSH, CDR2 LQKENI. The CDR3 runs to 14 residues. Trimming pared 1 base from V and 2 bases from J, leaving 8 bases between. CDR3 DNA: TGTGCCAGCTCACCACTCGCAGATAACACTGAAGCTTTCTTT. Translated, it gives CASSPLADNTEAFF.

The rearrangement links TRBV10-2 to TRBJ2-7; no reliable D call. The length of the CDR3 is 12 residues. Trimming removed 4 bases at V and 3 bases at J, with 7 bases between. CDR1 and CDR2 from the germline V gene are WSHSY and SAAADI. As DNA, the CDR3 is TGCGCCAGCAGTGTGGTGCACTACGAGCAGTACTTC. This encodes CASSVVHYEQYF.

This clone was seen a single time. The J gene is TRBJ2-6, the V gene TRBV28; TRBD1 agrees at 10 bases. The CDR3 totals 16 residues. The ends lost 7 bases at V and 2 bases at J; junction bases unmatched: 5. Germline loops: CDR1 MDHEN, CDR2 SYDVKM. The CDR3 DNA sequence: TGTGCCAGCAAACGACAGGGGGCTGCTGGGGCCAACGTCCTGACTTTC. Translation: CASKRQGAAGANVLTF.

The chain couples TRBV7-9 to TRBJ2-7, with D maybe TRBD1 (6 bases). CDR1 and CDR2 (germline): SEHNR, FQNEAQ (reference sequence). V dropped 4 bases and J dropped 6 bases, with 10 bases sitting between them. The length of the CDR3 is 12 residues. The CDR3 sequence is CASSSAGAEQYF. In DNA form, the CDR3 reads TGTGCCAGCAGCTCCGCAGGGGCCGAGCAGTACTTC. The full variable domain, with the rest looked up from reference TRBV7-9 and TRBJ2-7, is DTGVSQNPRHKITKRGQNVTFRCDPISEHNRLYWYRQTLGQGPEFLTYFQNEAQLEKSRLLSDRFSAERPKGSFSTLEIQRTEQGDSAMYLCASSSAGAEQYFGPGTRLTVT.

This sequence joins TRBV29-1 and TRBJ2-7, with D unclear. Germline CDR1 is SQVTM and CDR2 is ANQGSEA. This CDR3 region has 11 residues. V was trimmed by 7 bases and J by 6 bases, leaving 13 bases between them. CDR3 in amino acids: CSAKEMGEQYF. DNA of the CDR3: TGCAGCGCTAAAGAGATGGGCGAGCAGTACTTC.

This clone was counted between two and nine times. V gene TRBV5-1 combines with J gene TRBJ2-7; 8 nucleotides line up with TRBD2. Trimming took 1 base from V and 3 from J; bases not matched to a gene: 9. This CDR3 region has 16 residues. Germline lookup yields CDR1 SGHRS and CDR2 YFSETQ. The CDR3 DNA reads TGCGCCAGCAGCTTGATGGGTAGCGGGACATTCTACGAGCAGTACTTC. This sequence encodes CASSLMGSGTFYEQYF.

This chain joins TRBV19 and TRBJ2-1; 7 positions agree with TRBD2. Germline V lookup: CDR1 LNHDA, CDR2 SQIVND (reference sequence). The trim removed 3 bases at V and 6 bases at J, leaving 8 bases unmatched. This CDR3 is 15 amino acids long. CDR3 nucleotides: TGTGCCAGTAGTATTTTGTCTAGCGGCTCCAATGAGCAGTTCTTC. This gives the protein CASSILSSGSNEQFF.

The chain couples TRBV6-5 to TRBJ1-1; D might be TRBD1 (6 bases). V was trimmed by 7 bases and J by 2 bases, leaving 14 bases between them. Per the germline V gene, CDR1 is MNHEY and CDR2 is SVGAGI. CDR3 length: 14 residues. DNA for the CDR3: TGTGCCAGCACCCCTGGACAGCCCAACACTGAAGCTTTCTTT. Its protein product is CASTPGQPNTEAFF.